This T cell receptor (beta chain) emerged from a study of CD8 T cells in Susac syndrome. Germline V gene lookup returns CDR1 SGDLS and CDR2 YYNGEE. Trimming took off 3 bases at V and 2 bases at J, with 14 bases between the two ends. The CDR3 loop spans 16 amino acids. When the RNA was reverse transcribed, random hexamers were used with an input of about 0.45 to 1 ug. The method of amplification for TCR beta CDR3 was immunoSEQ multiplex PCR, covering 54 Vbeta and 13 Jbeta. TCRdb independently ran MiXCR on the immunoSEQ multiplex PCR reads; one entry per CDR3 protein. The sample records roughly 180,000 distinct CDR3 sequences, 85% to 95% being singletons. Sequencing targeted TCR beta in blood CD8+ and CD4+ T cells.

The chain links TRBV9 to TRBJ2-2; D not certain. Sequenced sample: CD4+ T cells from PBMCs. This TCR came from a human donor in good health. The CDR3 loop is CASSAQVNSNTGELFF. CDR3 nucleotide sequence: TGTGCCAGCAGCGCCCAGGTGAACTCCAACACCGGGGAGCTGTTTTTT.